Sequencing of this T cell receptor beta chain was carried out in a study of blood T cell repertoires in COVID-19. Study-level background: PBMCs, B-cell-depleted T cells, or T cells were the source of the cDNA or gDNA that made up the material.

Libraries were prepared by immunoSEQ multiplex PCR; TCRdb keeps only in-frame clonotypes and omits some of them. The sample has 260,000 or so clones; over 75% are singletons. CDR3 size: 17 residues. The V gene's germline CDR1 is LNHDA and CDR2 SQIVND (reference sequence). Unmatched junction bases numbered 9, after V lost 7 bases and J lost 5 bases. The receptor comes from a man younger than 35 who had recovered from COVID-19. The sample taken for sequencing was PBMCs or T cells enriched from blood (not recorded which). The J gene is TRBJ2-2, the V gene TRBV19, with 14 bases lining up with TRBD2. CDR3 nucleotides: TGTGCCAGTACCCGACTAGCGGGAGGGCCTTTTACCGGGGAGCTGTTTTTT. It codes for CASTRLAGGPFTGELFF.